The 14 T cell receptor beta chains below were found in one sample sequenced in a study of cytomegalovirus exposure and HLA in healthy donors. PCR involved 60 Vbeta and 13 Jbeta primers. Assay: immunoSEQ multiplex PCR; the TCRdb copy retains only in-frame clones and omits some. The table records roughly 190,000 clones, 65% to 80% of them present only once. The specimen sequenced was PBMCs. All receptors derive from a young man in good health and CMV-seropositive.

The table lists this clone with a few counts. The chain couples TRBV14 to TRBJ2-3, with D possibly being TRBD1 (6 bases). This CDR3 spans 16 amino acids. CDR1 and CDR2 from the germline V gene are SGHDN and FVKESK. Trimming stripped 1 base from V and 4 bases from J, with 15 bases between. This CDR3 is CASSQVEQGLADTQYF. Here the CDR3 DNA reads TGTGCCAGCAGCCAAGTTGAACAGGGATTGGCAGATACGCAGTATTTT.

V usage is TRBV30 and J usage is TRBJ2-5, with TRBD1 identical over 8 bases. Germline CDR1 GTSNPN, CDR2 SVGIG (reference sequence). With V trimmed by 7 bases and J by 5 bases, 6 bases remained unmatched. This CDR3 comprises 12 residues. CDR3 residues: CAFSGGGETQYF. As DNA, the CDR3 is TGTGCCTTCTCAGGGGGCGGGGAGACCCAGTACTTC.

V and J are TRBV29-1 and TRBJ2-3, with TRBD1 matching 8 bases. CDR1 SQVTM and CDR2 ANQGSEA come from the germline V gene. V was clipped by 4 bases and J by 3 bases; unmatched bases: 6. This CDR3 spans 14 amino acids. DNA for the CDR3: TGCAGCGTTGGCTCAGGGGGCGGGACAGATACGCAGTATTTT. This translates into CSVGSGGGTDTQYF.

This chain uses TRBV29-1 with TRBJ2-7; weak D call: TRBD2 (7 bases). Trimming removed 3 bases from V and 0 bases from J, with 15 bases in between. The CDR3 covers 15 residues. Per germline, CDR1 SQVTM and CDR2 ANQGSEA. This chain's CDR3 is CSVDGGRGNSYEQYF. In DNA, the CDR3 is TGCAGCGTTGACGGGGGGCGGGGGAACTCCTACGAGCAGTACTTC.

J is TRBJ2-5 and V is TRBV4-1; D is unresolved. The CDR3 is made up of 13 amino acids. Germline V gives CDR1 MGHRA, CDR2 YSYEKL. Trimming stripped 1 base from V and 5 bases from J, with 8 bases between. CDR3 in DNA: TGCGCCAGCAGCCAAGGTCGGGTGGAGACCCAGTACTTC. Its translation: CASSQGRVETQYF.

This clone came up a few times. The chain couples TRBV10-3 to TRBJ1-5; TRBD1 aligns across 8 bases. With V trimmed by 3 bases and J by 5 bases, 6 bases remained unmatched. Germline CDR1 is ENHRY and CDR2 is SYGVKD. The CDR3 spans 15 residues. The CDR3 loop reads CAISDPGQGYQPQHF. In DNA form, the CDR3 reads TGTGCCATCAGTGACCCTGGACAGGGTTATCAGCCCCAGCATTTT.

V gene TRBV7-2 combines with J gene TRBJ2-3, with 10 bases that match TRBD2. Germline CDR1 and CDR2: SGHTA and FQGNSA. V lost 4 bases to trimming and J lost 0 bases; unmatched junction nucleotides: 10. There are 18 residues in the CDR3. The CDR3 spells CASSSSASGGRSTDTQYF. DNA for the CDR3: TGTGCCAGCAGCTCATCGGCTAGCGGGGGCCGCAGCACAGATACGCAGTATTTT.

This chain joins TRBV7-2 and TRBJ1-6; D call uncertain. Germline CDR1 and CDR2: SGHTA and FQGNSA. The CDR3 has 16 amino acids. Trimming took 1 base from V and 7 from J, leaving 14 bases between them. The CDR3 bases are TGTGCCAGCAGCTTAGACGGTGGCTTGAGGAATTCACCCCTCCACTTT. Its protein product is CASSLDGGLRNSPLHF.

The CDR3 reads CASSSRTGARNEQYF. The CDR3 region has the DNA TGTGCCAGCAGCTCCCGGACAGGGGCGCGGAACGAGCAGTACTTC. The V call is TRBV5-4, the J call TRBJ2-5; TRBD1 matches at 9 bases. The J call may be mistaken, given a closer DNA end match to TRBJ2-7. This CDR3 comprises 15 residues. Germline V gene lookup returns CDR1 SGHNT and CDR2 YYREEE (reference sequence).

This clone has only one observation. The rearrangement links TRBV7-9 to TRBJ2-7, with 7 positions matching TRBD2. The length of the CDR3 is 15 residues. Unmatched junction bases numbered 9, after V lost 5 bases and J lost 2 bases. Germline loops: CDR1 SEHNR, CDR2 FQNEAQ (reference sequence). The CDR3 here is CASSPLAGETYEQYF. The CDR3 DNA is TGTGCCAGCAGCCCCTTGGCGGGAGAAACCTACGAGCAGTACTTC. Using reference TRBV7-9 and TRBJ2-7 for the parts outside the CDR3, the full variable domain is DTGVSQNPRHKITKRGQNVTFRCDPISEHNRLYWYRQTLGQGPEFLTYFQNEAQLEKSRLLSDRFSAERPKGSFSTLEIQRTEQGDSAMYLCASSPLAGETYEQYFGPGTRLTVT.

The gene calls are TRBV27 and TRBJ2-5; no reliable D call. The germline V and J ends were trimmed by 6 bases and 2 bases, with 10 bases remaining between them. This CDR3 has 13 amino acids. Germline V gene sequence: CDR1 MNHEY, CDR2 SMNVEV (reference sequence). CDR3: CASRFTRQETQYF. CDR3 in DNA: TGTGCCAGCAGGTTTACGCGGCAAGAGACCCAGTACTTC.

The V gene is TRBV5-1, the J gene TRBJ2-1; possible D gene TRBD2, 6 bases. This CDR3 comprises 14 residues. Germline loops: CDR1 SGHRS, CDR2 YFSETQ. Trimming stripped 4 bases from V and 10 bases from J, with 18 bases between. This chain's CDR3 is CASSLGTFQDEQFF. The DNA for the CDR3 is TGCGCCAGCAGCCTGGGGACTTTCCAAGACGAGCAGTTCTTC.

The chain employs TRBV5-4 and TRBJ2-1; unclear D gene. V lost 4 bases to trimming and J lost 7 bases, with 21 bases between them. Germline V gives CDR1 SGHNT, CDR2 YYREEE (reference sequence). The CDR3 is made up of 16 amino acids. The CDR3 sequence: CASSENRLALVNEQFF. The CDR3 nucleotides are TGTGCCAGCAGCGAGAATAGACTCGCTTTGGTAAATGAGCAGTTCTTC.

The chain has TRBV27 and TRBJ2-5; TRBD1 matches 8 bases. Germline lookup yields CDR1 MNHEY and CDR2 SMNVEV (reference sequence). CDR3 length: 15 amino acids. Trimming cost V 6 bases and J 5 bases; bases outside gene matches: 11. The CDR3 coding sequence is TGTGCCAGCAGCCTCGACAGGGGCTCCAGGGAGACCCAGTACTTC. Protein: CASSLDRGSRETQYF.